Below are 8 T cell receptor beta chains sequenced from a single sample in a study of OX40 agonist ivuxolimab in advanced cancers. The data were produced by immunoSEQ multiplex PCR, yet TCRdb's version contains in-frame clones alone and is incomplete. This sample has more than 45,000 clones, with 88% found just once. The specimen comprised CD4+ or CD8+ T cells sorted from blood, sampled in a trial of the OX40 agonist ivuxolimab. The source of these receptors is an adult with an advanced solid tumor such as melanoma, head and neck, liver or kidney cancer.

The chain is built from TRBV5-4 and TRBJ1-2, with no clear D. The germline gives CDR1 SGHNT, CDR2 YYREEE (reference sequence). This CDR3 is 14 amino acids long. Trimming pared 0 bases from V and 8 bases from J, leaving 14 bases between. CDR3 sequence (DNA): TGTGCCAGCAGCTTGGCGGGCAGCCGGAGGGGCTACACCTTC. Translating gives CASSLAGSRRGYTF.

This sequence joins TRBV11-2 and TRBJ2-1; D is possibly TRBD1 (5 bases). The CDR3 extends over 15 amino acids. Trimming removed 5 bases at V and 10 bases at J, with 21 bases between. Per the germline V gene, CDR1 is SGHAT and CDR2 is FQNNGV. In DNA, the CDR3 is TGTGCCAGCAGCGGGCCTCAGGGTAAGGGTGTCGAGCAGTTCTTC. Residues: CASSGPQGKGVEQFF.

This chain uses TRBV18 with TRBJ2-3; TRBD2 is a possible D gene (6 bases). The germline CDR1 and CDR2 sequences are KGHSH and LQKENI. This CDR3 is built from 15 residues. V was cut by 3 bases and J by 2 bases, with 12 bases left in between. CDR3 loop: CASSPSGDLTDTQYF. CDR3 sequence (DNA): TGTGCCAGCTCACCGTCGGGGGATCTCACAGATACGCAGTATTTT. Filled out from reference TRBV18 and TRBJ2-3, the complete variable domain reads NAGVMQNPRHLVRRRGQEARLRCSPMKGHSHVYWYRQLPEEGLKFMVYLQKENIIDESGMPKERFSAEFPKEGPSILRIQQVVRGDSAAYFCASSPSGDLTDTQYFGPGTRLTVL.

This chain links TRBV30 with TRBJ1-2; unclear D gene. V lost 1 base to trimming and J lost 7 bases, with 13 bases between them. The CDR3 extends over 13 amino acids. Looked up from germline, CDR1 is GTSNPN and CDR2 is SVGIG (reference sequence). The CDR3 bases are TGTGCCTGGAGTGGGGCCGGGTTCGGTGGCTACACCTTC. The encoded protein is CAWSGAGFGGYTF.

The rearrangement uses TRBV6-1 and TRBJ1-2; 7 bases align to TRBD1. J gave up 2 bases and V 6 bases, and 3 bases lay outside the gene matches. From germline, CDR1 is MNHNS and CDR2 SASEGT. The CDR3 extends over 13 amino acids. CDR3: CASRTGSNYGYTF. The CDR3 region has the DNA TGTGCCAGCAGGACAGGGTCCAACTATGGCTACACCTTC.

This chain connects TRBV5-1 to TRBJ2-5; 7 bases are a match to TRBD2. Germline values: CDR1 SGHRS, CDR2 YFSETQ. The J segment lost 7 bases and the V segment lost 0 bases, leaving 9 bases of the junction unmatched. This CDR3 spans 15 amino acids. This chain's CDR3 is CASSLERGGFTTQYF. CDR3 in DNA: TGCGCCAGCAGCTTGGAGCGGGGAGGGTTTACGACCCAGTACTTC.

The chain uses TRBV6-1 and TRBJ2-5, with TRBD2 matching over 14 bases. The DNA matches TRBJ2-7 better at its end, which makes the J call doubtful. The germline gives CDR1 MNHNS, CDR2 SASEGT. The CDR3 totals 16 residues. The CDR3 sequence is CASSEGRLAGGYEQYF. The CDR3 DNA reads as TGTGCCAGCAGTGAAGGGAGACTAGCGGGAGGGTACGAGCAGTACTTC.

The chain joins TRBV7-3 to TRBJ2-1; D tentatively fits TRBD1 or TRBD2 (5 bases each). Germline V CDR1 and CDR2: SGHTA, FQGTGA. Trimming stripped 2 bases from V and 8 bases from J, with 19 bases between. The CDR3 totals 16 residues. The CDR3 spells CASSLFSTVGTDEQFF. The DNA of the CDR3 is TGTGCCAGCAGCTTATTCTCCACCGTGGGGACCGATGAGCAGTTCTTC.